The clone carrying this T cell receptor (beta chain) has only one observation. The protocol was immunoSEQ multiplex PCR, while the TCRdb copy is restricted to in-frame clones and leaves out a portion. The data show around 260,000 clones, with approximately 86% seen just once and roughly 0.94% held by the top ten. The sample originates from a study of blood T cell repertoires in COVID-19. V was pared by 0 bases and J by 5 bases, with 9 bases of the junction left unmatched. The CDR3 is made up of 16 amino acids. Germline CDR1 SGHRS, CDR2 YFSETQ. Patients of the Seattle cohort, enrolled during active infection, were followed longitudinally.

The sample taken for sequencing was peripheral blood. This chain joins TRBV5-1 and TRBJ2-3; TRBD1 aligns across 7 bases. This TCR was recovered from a human donor with COVID-19, enrolled during active disease. The donor label of this sample is uncertain. CDR3 sequence (DNA): TGCGCCAGCAGCTTGGACGGGACAGTGAGTGGAGATACGCAGTATTTT. Protein: CASSLDGTVSGDTQYF.